What follows are 30 T cell receptor beta chains derived from one specimen sequenced in a study of blood T cell repertoires in COVID-19 (dated by TCRdb to the early 2020s). Library construction relied on the immunoSEQ multiplex PCR assay. As stored in TCRdb, this immuneACCESS dataset retains in-frame rearrangements with V and J assigned. A fraction of the clones does not appear; measured against another copy, unresolved V genes explain less than half of the discrepancy, and the remainder lacks a known reason. This sample is represented by fewer than 250,000 clones; roughly 80% of them were singletons. Together, the top ten hold around 3.3% of the sample. The sample consisted of PBMCs or T cells enriched from blood (not recorded which). The receptors derive from a woman aged 40-49 years who had been exposed to COVID-19.

This clone appeared a single time. This chain joins TRBV11-1 and TRBJ2-1; 8 bases are a match to TRBD2. The CDR3 has 14 amino acids. V lost 6 bases and J lost 5; bases outside the gene matches: 6. CDR1 and CDR2 (germline): SGHAT, FQDESV (reference sequence). CDR3 coding DNA: TGTGCCAGCAGTCGAGCGGGGGCAAACAATGAGCAGTTCTTC. Protein product: CASSRAGANNEQFF.

V is TRBV6-4 and J is TRBJ2-1; 12 bases agree with TRBD2. The CDR3 is 18 amino acids. V gave up 11 bases and J gave up 5 bases; unmatched junction bases: 19. Germline V gene data show CDR1 as MRHNA and CDR2 as SNTAGT. CDR3 loop: CAGQMGRARTSGDNEQFF. In nucleotides, the CDR3 is TGTGCCGGACAAATGGGGCGGGCCCGGACTAGCGGGGACAATGAGCAGTTCTTC.

The chain links TRBV11-3 to TRBJ1-1; TRBD1 agrees at 9 bases. The V segment lost 5 bases and the J segment 11 bases; nucleotides outside the gene matches: 9. Germline CDR1 reads SGHNT; CDR2 reads YENEEA. The CDR3 totals 13 residues. The CDR3 sequence is CASSTNSGTGAFF. The DNA of the CDR3 is TGTGCCAGCAGCACTAATTCCGGGACAGGGGCTTTCTTT. The full variable domain, in which reference TRBV11-3 and TRBJ1-1 provide the parts outside the CDR3, is EAGVVQSPRYKIIEKKQPVAFWCNPISGHNTLYWYLQNLGQGPELLIRYENEEAVDDSQLPKDRFSAERLKGVDSTLKIQPAELGDSAVYLCASSTNSGTGAFFGQGTRLTVV.

This chain links TRBV2 with TRBJ2-7; the D is unclear. The CDR3 extends over 12 amino acids. Germline V lookup: CDR1 SNHLY, CDR2 FYNNEI. Trimming removed 8 bases at V and 2 bases at J, with 10 bases between. The CDR3 loop reads CASEAVPYEQYF. The CDR3 coding sequence is TGTGCCAGCGAGGCAGTCCCCTACGAGCAGTACTTC.

J is TRBJ1-1 and V is TRBV6-5; D uncertain. The V gene's germline CDR1 is MNHEY and CDR2 SVGAGI. This CDR3 contains 12 residues. V was clipped by 6 bases and J by 7 bases, with 12 bases between them. The CDR3 loop reads CASRASFDEAFF. The CDR3 DNA sequence: TGTGCCAGCAGAGCCTCATTCGATGAAGCTTTCTTT.

V usage is TRBV2 and J usage is TRBJ1-2; 10 bases match TRBD1. In germline, CDR1 is SNHLY, CDR2 FYNNEI. The CDR3 has 16 residues. Unmatched junction bases numbered 8, after V lost 5 bases and J lost 2 bases. CDR3 DNA: TGTGCCAGCAGTCAGACAGGGGGCTACGTGAACTATGGCTACACCTTC. As protein: CASSQTGGYVNYGYTF.

The chain is built from TRBV12-3 or TRBV12-4 and TRBJ2-7; 9 bases align to TRBD1. The CDR3 covers 13 residues. The ends lost 6 bases at V and 8 bases at J; junction bases unmatched: 8. The CDR3 nucleotides read TGTGCCAGCAGCCCCACGGGACAGGGTCAGCAGTACTTC. This encodes CASSPTGQGQQYF.

This rearrangement joins TRBV9 to TRBJ1-1; no reliable D call. The CDR3 spans 13 residues. The germline gives CDR1 SGDLS, CDR2 YYNGEE. The ends were cut back, 3 bases at V and 0 bases at J, with 6 bases in the middle. CDR3 DNA: TGTGCCAGCAGCGCAGATATGAACACTGAAGCTTTCTTT. This gives the protein CASSADMNTEAFF.

This clone was seen only once. This chain joins TRBV3-1 (or the pseudogene TRBV3-2) and TRBJ2-3, with D maybe TRBD2 (6 bases). CDR1 LGHDT and CDR2 YNNKEL come from the germline V gene (reference sequence). CDR3 length: 17 amino acids. Trimming left V 0 bases short and J 4 bases short, with 17 bases between. Here the CDR3 reads CASSQDWAGRKADTQYF. DNA of the CDR3: TGTGCCAGCAGCCAAGATTGGGCGGGGAGAAAAGCAGATACGCAGTATTTT.

This sequence joins TRBV18 and TRBJ1-2; 8 nucleotides align to TRBD1. The germline V gene has CDR1 KGHSH and CDR2 LQKENI. With 6 bases clipped from V and 2 bases from J, the junction kept 2 bases outside the gene matches. The CDR3 spans 13 residues. The CDR3 sequence: CASSGDRNYGYTF. For the CDR3, the DNA is TGTGCCAGCTCGGGGGACAGGAACTATGGCTACACCTTC.

The chain links TRBV19 to TRBJ2-5, with TRBD1 as a possible D gene (5 bases). The CDR3 runs 16 residues. V dropped 3 bases and J dropped 0 bases, with 14 bases sitting between them. Per germline, CDR1 LNHDA and CDR2 SQIVND (reference sequence). The CDR3 region is CASSMVYRGNQETQYF. The CDR3, as DNA: TGTGCCAGTAGTATGGTTTATAGGGGCAACCAAGAGACCCAGTACTTC. Full variable domain (missing parts from reference TRBV19 and TRBJ2-5): DGGITQSPKYLFRKEGQNVTLSCEQNLNHDAMYWYRQDPGQGLRLIYYSQIVNDFQKGDIAEGYSVSREKKESFPLTVTSAQKNPTAFYLCASSMVYRGNQETQYFGPGTRLLVL.

The chain links TRBV18 to TRBJ2-5; D possibly corresponds to TRBD2 (5 bases). The V end lost 6 bases, the J end lost 6 bases, and 17 bases lay between the germline ends. The CDR3 has 14 amino acids. Germline V gene lookup returns CDR1 KGHSH and CDR2 LQKENI. CDR3 sequence reads: CASSRPEGQKTQYF. The CDR3 DNA reads TGTGCCAGCTCCCGCCCCGAGGGCCAGAAGACCCAGTACTTC.

The V call is TRBV4-1, the J call TRBJ2-7; 8 bases match TRBD1. The V and J ends lost 3 bases and 0 bases, in that order; junction bases with no gene match: 4. The germline CDR1 and CDR2 sequences are MGHRA and YSYEKL. CDR3 length: 15 amino acids. CDR3 region: CASSQGQVSSYEQYF. The CDR3 DNA reads TGCGCCAGCAGCCAGGGACAGGTTAGCTCCTACGAGCAGTACTTC.

The CDR3 nucleotides are TGTGCCTTGCGGGAGAACACTGAAGCTTTCTTT. It specifies CALRENTEAFF. The rearrangement joins TRBV6-5 to TRBJ1-1, with no clear D. CDR3 length equals 11 residues. V lost 11 bases to trimming and J lost 1 base, with 8 bases between them. Germline V gene data show CDR1 as MNHEY and CDR2 as SVGAGI.

The gene calls are TRBV7-8 and TRBJ1-5; D remains unclear. The CDR3 contains 13 residues. Trimming left V 4 bases short and J 5 bases short, with 9 bases between. Per the germline V gene, CDR1 is SGHVS and CDR2 is FQNEAQ. The CDR3 DNA sequence: TGTGCCAGCAGCTGGCAGGCAGATCAGCCCCAGCATTTT. Its protein is CASSWQADQPQHF.

The gene calls are TRBV9 and TRBJ1-6; TRBD1 is a possible D gene (6 bases). The V gene's germline CDR1 is SGDLS and CDR2 YYNGEE. The V end lost 0 bases, the J end lost 7 bases, and 11 bases lay between the germline ends. This CDR3 has 15 residues. The CDR3 nucleotides are TGTGCCAGCAGCGTAGCCCCACAGGGAAATTCACCCCTCCACTTT. This gives the protein CASSVAPQGNSPLHF.

The V gene is TRBV9, the J gene TRBJ2-3; 9 bases map to TRBD2. This CDR3 comprises 15 residues. The germline V gene has CDR1 SGDLS and CDR2 YYNGEE. The V segment lost 4 bases and the J segment 2 bases; nucleotides outside the gene matches: 5. The CDR3 DNA follows: TGTGCCAGCAGCCCTAGCGGGGAAACCACAGATACGCAGTATTTT. Protein sequence: CASSPSGETTDTQYF.

This chain links TRBV25-1 with TRBJ1-1; 7 bases map to TRBD1. This CDR3 has 13 residues. Trimming at V came to 2 bases and at J to 4 bases, leaving 1 base not matched to a gene. CDR1 is MGHDK and CDR2 is SYGVNS in the germline V gene. CDR3 nucleotides: TGTGCCAGCAGTGAAAGGGGGCGCACTGAAGCTTTCTTT. Its translation: CASSERGRTEAFF.

This clone was picked up a small number of times. The chain links TRBV24-1 to TRBJ2-2; 9 bases line up with TRBD1. The CDR3 spans 19 residues. In germline, CDR1 is KGHDR, CDR2 SFDVKD. V shed 1 base and J 3 bases; nucleotides not matched to a gene: 11. The CDR3 nucleotides are TGTGCCACCAGTGATTTTGCCTCTAGGGGGACAGGGTACACCGGGGAGCTGTTTTTT. Amino acid sequence: CATSDFASRGTGYTGELFF.

The chain employs TRBV9 and TRBJ1-2, with 12 bases that match TRBD1. V lost 0 bases to trimming and J lost 5 bases; unmatched junction nucleotides: 2. CDR1 is SGDLS and CDR2 is YYNGEE in the germline V gene. The CDR3 length is 15 residues. This CDR3 reads CASSVGDRGLYGYTF. The CDR3 DNA sequence: TGTGCCAGCAGCGTAGGGGACAGGGGGCTGTATGGCTACACCTTC.

This chain links TRBV28 with TRBJ2-7, with D uncertain. Germline V lookup: CDR1 MDHEN, CDR2 SYDVKM. This CDR3 contains 14 residues. Trimming shortened V by 5 bases and J by 5 bases, and 16 bases separated the two germline ends. CDR3 region: CASSPRWAHDEQYF. DNA for the CDR3: TGTGCCAGCAGTCCAAGGTGGGCCCACGACGAGCAGTACTTC.

The chain joins TRBV19 to TRBJ1-1; tentatively, D is TRBD1 (6 bases). V lost 4 bases and J 0 bases, leaving 18 bases between the germline ends. CDR1 and CDR2 from the germline V gene are LNHDA and SQIVND (reference sequence). This CDR3 contains 17 residues. The CDR3 nucleotides read TGTGCCAGTAGTAGGGGGCCGGAACAGGGTTTGAACACTGAAGCTTTCTTT. Protein product: CASSRGPEQGLNTEAFF.

The chain carries TRBV7-9 and TRBJ2-5; TRBD1 matches 9 bases. Germline V gene lookup returns CDR1 SEHNR and CDR2 FQNEAQ (reference sequence). The CDR3 runs to 14 residues. The ends lost 4 bases at V and 5 bases at J; junction bases unmatched: 5. As DNA, the CDR3 is TGTGCCAGCAGCTCCCAACAGGGGGCGGAGACCCAGTACTTC. Translation gives CASSSQQGAETQYF.

This sequence joins TRBV7-2 and TRBJ2-3, with 11 bases lining up with TRBD2. The CDR3 is made up of 18 amino acids. The V segment lost 5 bases and the J segment 0 bases; nucleotides outside the gene matches: 10. From germline, CDR1 is SGHTA and CDR2 FQGNSA. The CDR3 here is CASSPRGTSGSSTDTQYF. CDR3 sequence (DNA): TGTGCCAGCAGCCCCCGTGGGACTAGCGGTTCTAGCACAGATACGCAGTATTTT.

This clone was counted once. This rearrangement joins TRBV28 to TRBJ1-2; D is ambiguous. Germline V gives CDR1 MDHEN, CDR2 SYDVKM. V lost 2 bases to trimming and J lost 2 bases, with 12 bases between them. The CDR3 runs 15 residues. DNA for the CDR3: TGTGCCAGCAGTTTAATTTCGGGTCGAAACTATGGCTACACCTTC. Translation: CASSLISGRNYGYTF.

This clone was seen just once. This chain uses TRBV4-2 with TRBJ2-7; D may be TRBD1 (6 bases). The germline CDR1 and CDR2 sequences are LGHNA and YNFKEQ. The CDR3 length is 16 residues. Between the trimmed V and J ends, which lost 5 bases and 7 bases, there was a span of 24 bases. CDR3 DNA sequence: TGTGCCAGCAGCTTTCCAACAGGGAGCGGAGCGCGGGAGCAGTACTTC. Protein sequence: CASSFPTGSGAREQYF.

This clone was counted between two and nine times. J is TRBJ2-1 and V is TRBV10-3; TRBD1 might be the D (5 bases). Looked up from germline, CDR1 is ENHRY and CDR2 is SYGVKD. The CDR3 is 13 residues long. Trimming left V 4 bases short and J 13 bases short, with 17 bases between. CDR3 nucleotides: TGTGCCATCAGTGCCGAGGATACAGGCTATCAGTTCTTC. Amino acid sequence: CAISAEDTGYQFF.

The table lists this clone with a count of one. CDR3 region: CASSPNPRNTIYF. CDR3 nucleotides: TGTGCCAGCTCACCTAACCCTCGGAACACCATATATTTT. The chain links TRBV18 to TRBJ1-3; no definite D call. The CDR3 is made up of 13 amino acids. Trimming cost V 3 bases and J 7 bases, with 10 bases left between them. CDR1 and CDR2 from the germline V gene are KGHSH and LQKENI.

The V call is TRBV2, the J call TRBJ1-5, with 8 positions matching TRBD1. The CDR3 loop spans 16 amino acids. CDR1 is SNHLY, CDR2 FYNNEI, per germline. With 2 bases clipped from V and 4 bases from J, the junction kept 7 bases outside the gene matches. The CDR3: CASSEMSGQGNQPQHF. The CDR3 coding sequence is TGTGCCAGCAGTGAAATGTCTGGACAGGGAAATCAGCCCCAGCATTTT.

The chain couples TRBV9 to TRBJ2-2; 7 bases map to TRBD2. Trimming cost V 4 bases and J 5 bases; bases outside gene matches: 5. This CDR3 has 14 residues. CDR1 and CDR2 from the germline V gene are SGDLS and YYNGEE. The CDR3 reads CASSSGRETGELFF. In DNA, the CDR3 is TGTGCCAGCAGCTCTGGGAGGGAGACCGGGGAGCTGTTTTTT.